Presented here are 17 T cell receptor beta chains from one specimen sequenced in a study of siplizumab effects on memory and regulatory T cells. Using immunoSEQ multiplex PCR, the repertoire was profiled, and TCRdb retains in-frame clones only, with some absent. The sample consists of 45,000 to 50,000 clones, roughly 87% of them appearing once. Material for sequencing was naive CD8+ T cells sorted from blood. Receptors were obtained from a human donor in good health.

The J gene is TRBJ2-6, the V gene TRBV7-9; 9 bases match TRBD1. The CDR3 extends over 16 amino acids. Germline V gene sequence: CDR1 SEHNR, CDR2 FQNEAQ (reference sequence). The V segment lost 4 bases and the J segment 2 bases; nucleotides outside the gene matches: 3. The CDR3 sequence: CASSWNRGPGANVLTF. The CDR3 nucleotides read TGTGCCAGCAGCTGGAACAGGGGGCCTGGGGCCAACGTCCTGACTTTC.

In this sample, this clone turned up once. This chain connects TRBV15 to TRBJ2-7, with D maybe TRBD1 (5 bases). Germline loops: CDR1 LNHNV, CDR2 YYDKDF (reference sequence). V lost 8 bases and J lost 0, with 11 bases in between. This CDR3 is 13 amino acids long. The CDR3 nucleotides read TGTGCCACCGGACACATGAGCTCCTACGAGCAGTACTTC. As protein: CATGHMSSYEQYF.

The gene calls are TRBV7-9 and TRBJ1-2; D ambiguous. The CDR3 loop spans 16 amino acids. Germline V gives CDR1 SEHNR, CDR2 FQNEAQ (reference sequence). Trimming removed 3 bases at V and 2 bases at J, with 16 bases between. DNA of the CDR3: TGTGCCAGCAGCTTTCCCCTCATCTCGTTGAACTATGGCTACACCTTC. Encoded protein: CASSFPLISLNYGYTF.

This clone was recorded once. The chain couples TRBV7-3 to TRBJ2-6; TRBD2 matches at 10 bases. Germline CDR1 reads SGHTA; CDR2 reads FQGTGA. The CDR3 consists of 15 residues. After removal of 8 bases from V and 2 bases from J, the junction contained 3 bases not matched to a gene. Here the CDR3 DNA reads TGTGCCAGCGGGCTAGCGGGAGCTGGGGCCAACGTCCTGACTTTC. It codes for CASGLAGAGANVLTF.

The chain links TRBV7-6 to TRBJ2-7; 7 bases line up with TRBD2. The CDR3 totals 15 residues. CDR1 is SGHVS, CDR2 FNYEAQ, per germline. The V gene end was trimmed by 6 bases and the J gene end by 2 bases; junction bases not matched to a gene: 10. Here the CDR3 reads CASSPGVAGAYEQYF. In nucleotides, the CDR3 is TGTGCCAGCAGTCCCGGGGTAGCGGGTGCCTACGAGCAGTACTTC.

The rearrangement joins TRBV19 to TRBJ1-1; 8 positions match TRBD1. The V gene end was trimmed by 8 bases and the J gene end by 10 bases; junction bases not matched to a gene: 6. From germline, CDR1 is LNHDA and CDR2 SQIVND (reference sequence). CDR3 length: 11 residues. The CDR3 is CASERTGTAFF. The DNA for the CDR3 is TGTGCCAGTGAAAGGACAGGGACAGCTTTCTTT.

This clone was observed once. The chain has TRBV5-6 and TRBJ2-4; D is perhaps TRBD1 (6 bases). Trimming removed 1 base from V and 0 bases from J, with 17 bases in between. The germline gives CDR1 SGHDT, CDR2 YYEEEE. CDR3 length equals 18 residues. In DNA, the CDR3 is TGTGCCAGCAGCTTGATGAACGGGTTAGGGGGAGCCAAAAACATTCAGTACTTC. This sequence encodes CASSLMNGLGGAKNIQYF.

In its sample, this clone was seen once. V gene TRBV27 combines with J gene TRBJ2-2, with D possibly being TRBD1 or TRBD2 (6 bases each). V gave up 5 bases and J gave up 4 bases, with 14 bases separating them. This CDR3 has 15 amino acids. The germline V gene has CDR1 MNHEY and CDR2 SMNVEV (reference sequence). CDR3 region: CASSPTGGTTGELFF. The CDR3 bases are TGTGCCAGCAGTCCAACCGGGGGCACCACCGGGGAGCTGTTTTTT.

Written as DNA, the CDR3 is TGTGCCAGCGGTCTAGCGGGGGGTGCGAACACCGGGGAGCTGTTTTTT. It is translated as CASGLAGGANTGELFF. This chain connects TRBV7-6 to TRBJ2-2, with TRBD2 identical over 11 bases. Germline V gene data show CDR1 as SGHVS and CDR2 as FNYEAQ. The V and J ends lost 8 bases and 0 bases, in that order; junction bases with no gene match: 5. CDR3 length: 16 amino acids.

V is TRBV18 and J is TRBJ1-1; TRBD1 agrees at 7 bases. Germline V lookup: CDR1 KGHSH, CDR2 LQKENI. The CDR3 covers 14 residues. Unmatched junction bases numbered 3, after V lost 5 bases and J lost 0 bases. The CDR3 is CASSTTGMNTEAFF. CDR3 nucleotides: TGTGCCAGCTCAACGACAGGGATGAACACTGAAGCTTTCTTT.

This chain uses TRBV30 with TRBJ1-5, with 7 nucleotides matching TRBD1. The CDR3 loop spans 17 amino acids. V was pared by 2 bases and J by 0 bases, with 10 bases of the junction left unmatched. Germline lookup yields CDR1 GTSNPN and CDR2 SVGIG (reference sequence). CDR3 sequence: CAWSTHKGAHSNQPQHF. The CDR3 bases are TGTGCCTGGAGTACCCATAAGGGGGCTCATAGCAATCAGCCCCAGCATTTT.

On this clone itself: Since the CDR3 does not end with the conserved phenylalanine or tryptophan, this likely comes from a read error. It is unclear where the CDR3 begins or ends on the DNA, so no DNA is shown, and the CDR3 is as TCRdb lists it. CDR3 protein: CASSQDRLSGALGAL. The chain combines TRBV4-1 with TRBJ2-7. The germline CDR1 and CDR2 sequences are MGHRA and YSYEKL. Including both end residues, the CDR3 is 15 amino acids long.

The V call is TRBV27, the J call TRBJ2-1; D is uncertain. This CDR3 contains 13 residues. Germline V gives CDR1 MNHEY, CDR2 SMNVEV (reference sequence). V gave up 2 bases and J gave up 5 bases, with 7 bases separating them. The DNA of the CDR3 is TGTGCCAGCAGTTTAGGCCGAAACAATGAGCAGTTCTTC. Protein product: CASSLGRNNEQFF.

This clone was observed a few times. The J gene is TRBJ2-7, the V gene TRBV19; D gene ambiguous. Deletions cut 1 base from V and 2 bases from J, with 9 bases between. The CDR3 covers 14 residues. Germline V CDR1 and CDR2: LNHDA, SQIVND (reference sequence). CDR3 protein: CASSIAGRPYEQYF. The CDR3 DNA reads TGTGCCAGTAGTATAGCAGGCAGGCCCTACGAGCAGTACTTC.

This rearrangement joins TRBV7-3 to TRBJ2-1; 14 positions match TRBD2. The CDR3 spans 15 residues. CDR1 is SGHTA, CDR2 FQGTGA, per germline. J lost 7 bases, V lost 5 bases, and 4 bases had no gene match. The DNA of the CDR3 is TGTGCCAGCAGCCCCGGGACTAGCGGGGGTAATGAGCAGTTCTTC. This encodes CASSPGTSGGNEQFF.

The CDR3 coding sequence is TGCGCCAGCAGCCAAGAGGAGCTCCTATATTCACCCCTCCACTTT. It specifies CASSQEELLYSPLHF. This sequence joins TRBV4-1 and TRBJ1-6, with D unclear. Between the trimmed V and J ends, which lost 0 bases and 8 bases, there was a span of 11 bases. The CDR3 contains 15 residues. The germline CDR1 and CDR2 sequences are MGHRA and YSYEKL.

The chain combines TRBV27 with TRBJ1-1; 7 bases are shared with TRBD1. The V segment lost 3 bases and the J segment 9 bases; nucleotides outside the gene matches: 4. CDR1 is MNHEY and CDR2 is SMNVEV in the germline V gene (reference sequence). CDR3 length equals 12 residues. The CDR3 bases are TGTGCCAGCAGTTTCGGGGACAGTAAAGCTTTCTTT. As protein: CASSFGDSKAFF.